Listed below are T cell receptor beta chains from one sample, sequenced in a study of neurological immune-mediated disorders. MiXCR was run by TCRdb on the 5' RACE reads, yielding one entry per CDR3 protein. Among 27,000 or so distinct CDR3 sequences listed, roughly 20% were seen once. Input material: PBMCs. Receptors were obtained from a woman aged 60-75 years in good health. Each CDR3 is given with its conserved first and last residue. The order of the fields is D gene, clone size, J gene, V gene, CDR3 protein, CDR3 DNA. D genes are given only for firm matches. Some rows mark clone size as missing; the rest say once, few, many or name a class of expanded clone.

NA medium-sized TRBJ1-2 TRBV25-1 CASSELVGWGGYTF TGTGCCAGCAGTGAATTAGTAGGGTGGGGAGGCTACACCTTC
TRBD1 many TRBJ1-2 TRBV4-2 CASSQTGGQNYGYTF TGTGCCAGCAGCCAGACAGGGGGACAAAACTATGGCTACACCTTC
TRBD1 many TRBJ2-1 TRBV5-1 CASSLRQGVYNEQFF TGCGCCAGCAGCTTGAGACAGGGGGTCTACAATGAGCAGTTCTTC
TRBD2 many TRBJ2-7 TRBV10-3 CAIGASGNGEQYF TGTGCCATCGGGGCTAGCGGGAACGGCGAGCAGTACTTC
TRBD1 many TRBJ1-1 TRBV9 CASSGQGGLGTEAFF TGTGCCAGCAGCGGACAGGGAGGCTTGGGCACTGAAGCTTTCTTT
NA many TRBJ2-3 TRBV28 CASSLVETDTQYF TGTGCCAGCAGTTTAGTAGAAACAGATACGCAGTATTTT
TRBD1 many TRBJ1-5 TRBV7-2 CASSRWTGGNQPQHF TGTGCCAGCAGCAGATGGACAGGGGGTAATCAGCCCCAGCATTTT
NA many TRBJ2-7 TRBV20-1 CSASGRGGSEQYF TGCAGTGCTAGCGGCAGGGGAGGGTCCGAGCAGTACTTC
NA NA TRBJ1-6 TRBV9 CASSGRPGTNNSPLHF TGTGCCAGCAGCGGACGGCCGGGCACCAATAATTCACCCCTCCACTTT
NA many TRBJ2-3 TRBV29-1 CSVEGAVLGPDTQYF TGCAGCGTTGAAGGAGCGGTCCTCGGACCAGATACGCAGTATTTT
NA NA TRBJ2-7 TRBV29-1 CSVEDPLGSSYEQYF TGCAGCGTTGAAGATCCTCTTGGAAGCTCCTACGAGCAGTACTTC
NA many TRBJ2-3 TRBV7-8 CASSLEGGWGRTDTQYF TGTGCCAGCAGCTTAGAGGGCGGTTGGGGCCGCACAGATACGCAGTATTTT
TRBD2 many TRBJ2-1 TRBV7-2 CASSDGTSPEQFF TGTGCCAGCAGCGACGGGACTAGCCCTGAGCAGTTCTTC
TRBD1 NA TRBJ1-1 TRBV15 CATSPPGQGGTEAFF TGTGCCACCAGCCCTCCGGGACAGGGAGGAACTGAAGCTTTCTTT
NA many TRBJ1-2 TRBV7-2 CASSSRGGRGYTF TGTGCCAGCAGCTCCCGGGGGGGCAGAGGCTACACCTTC